The clone carrying this TCR beta chain showed up just a few times. Antigen unknown. An end of the junction differs from the germline gene, which may be a read error. The sample is drawn from a study of T cell responses to AZD1222 COVID-19 vaccine. Findings and caveats of the study: Clonal diversity was possibly underestimated, and white British individuals and females predominated among donors.

Germline loops: CDR1 SGHDT, CDR2 YYEEEE. The CDR3 has 15 amino acids. This table comes from immunoSEQ multiplex PCR, and its TCRdb copy is limited to in-frame clones, with some not included. The sample holds 80,000 to 130,000 clones; approximately 87% are singletons and the top ten take under 4%. The chain recombines TRBV5-6 with TRBJ1-2, with D unresolved. The TCR originated in an adult in good health. Sequenced here: peripheral blood, sampled on day 0 of AZD1222 vaccination. The CDR3, as DNA: TGTGCCAGCAGCTCCCCCTTGTGGGGTATCCTACAGTCCAGCTTC. Amino acids: CASSSPLWGILQSSF.